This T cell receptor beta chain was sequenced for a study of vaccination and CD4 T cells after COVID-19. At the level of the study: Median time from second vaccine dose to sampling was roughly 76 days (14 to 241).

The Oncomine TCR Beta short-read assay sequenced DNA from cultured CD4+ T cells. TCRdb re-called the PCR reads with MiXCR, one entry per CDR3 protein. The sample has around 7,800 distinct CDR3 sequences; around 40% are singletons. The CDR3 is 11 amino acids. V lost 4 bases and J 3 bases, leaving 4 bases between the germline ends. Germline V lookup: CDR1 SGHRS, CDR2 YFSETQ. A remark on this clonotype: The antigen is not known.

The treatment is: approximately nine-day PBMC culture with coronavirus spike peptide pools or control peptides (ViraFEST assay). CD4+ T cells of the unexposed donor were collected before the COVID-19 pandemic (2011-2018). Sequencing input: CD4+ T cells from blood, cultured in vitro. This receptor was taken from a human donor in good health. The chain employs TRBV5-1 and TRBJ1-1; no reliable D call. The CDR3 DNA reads TGCGCCAGCAGCGCGGACACTGAAGCTTTCTTT. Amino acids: CASSADTEAFF.